This TCR beta chain was sequenced for a study of T cell changes during pregnancy in multiple sclerosis. The V gene end was trimmed by 5 bases and the J gene end by 1 base; junction bases not matched to a gene: 5. CDR1 SGHTA and CDR2 FQGNSA come from the germline V gene. CDR3 length: 15 residues. Profiling relied on immunoSEQ multiplex PCR, and the TCRdb table lists in-frame clones only, not all of them. The sample includes about 67,000 clones, roughly nine tenths of them seen just once. The chain employs TRBV7-2 and TRBJ2-1; 7 bases match TRBD2. The sequences come from peripheral blood, collected in the third trimester of pregnancy. The receptor was derived from a female donor with multiple sclerosis, enrolled in a pregnancy study. CDR3 nucleotide sequence: TGTGCCAGCAGCCCCGCCGGGGGGTCCTACAATGAGCAGTTCTTC. Translated: CASSPAGGSYNEQFF.